One sample yielded the 18 T cell receptor beta chains listed below, sequenced in a study of CD8+ T cells in alopecia areata. Treatment in this sample: oral pan-JAK inhibitor, 5-10 mg twice daily. Investigators isolated RNA and reverse transcribed it into cDNA to act as the sequencing template. Repertoires were generated with immunoSEQ multiplex PCR, while TCRdb's copy carries only in-frame clones and drops some. Of about 220,000 clones listed, about 58% are singletons. The sample consisted of CD4+ T cells sorted from blood, taken at week 4, from a patient treated with tofacitinib. Receptors originate from a human donor with alopecia areata.

This clone was picked up a small number of times. This chain links TRBV20-1 with TRBJ2-7; no reliable D call. The CDR3 contains 10 residues. Trimming took off 6 bases at V and 7 bases at J, with 10 bases between the two ends. From germline, CDR1 is DFQATT and CDR2 SNEGSKA (reference sequence). For the CDR3, the DNA is TGCAGTGCCGTCGGTGTGGAGCAGTACTTC. As protein: CSAVGVEQYF.

J is TRBJ1-2 and V is TRBV30, with TRBD1 as a possible D gene (5 bases). The germline V gene has CDR1 GTSNPN and CDR2 SVGIG (reference sequence). This CDR3 spans 12 amino acids. The V end was cut by 2 bases, the J end by 8 bases, with 12 bases between. The CDR3 nucleotides are TGTGCCTGGAGTATCAGGGAACGAGGCTACACCTTC. Protein product: CAWSIRERGYTF.

This chain uses TRBV2 with TRBJ2-3, with 12 positions matching TRBD2. V trimming: 6 bases; J trimming: 2 bases; junction bases outside the gene matches: 6. Germline values: CDR1 SNHLY, CDR2 FYNNEI. This CDR3 spans 16 amino acids. The CDR3 region has the DNA TGTGCCAGCAGCGACGGACTAGCGGGAACCACAGATACGCAGTATTTT. This translates into CASSDGLAGTTDTQYF.

The chain joins TRBV30 to TRBJ2-7, with D possibly being TRBD1 (6 bases). V was cut by 2 bases and J by 0 bases, with 11 bases left in between. In germline, CDR1 is GTSNPN, CDR2 SVGIG (reference sequence). The length of the CDR3 is 14 residues. CDR3: CAWSLPDSSYEQYF. DNA for the CDR3: TGTGCCTGGAGTTTACCGGACAGCTCCTACGAGCAGTACTTC.

This chain joins TRBV30 and TRBJ1-4; no firm D call. Germline CDR1 reads GTSNPN; CDR2 reads SVGIG (reference sequence). V shed 2 bases and J shed 0 bases, with 16 bases lying between them. The CDR3 extends over 17 amino acids. The CDR3 sequence is CAWSSPSSLSTNEKLFF. In DNA, the CDR3 is TGTGCCTGGAGTTCCCCCAGCTCCCTCTCAACTAATGAAAAACTGTTTTTT. The variable domain in full, with the rest retrieved from reference TRBV30 and TRBJ1-4, is SQTIHQWPATLVQPVGSPLSLECTVEGTSNPNLYWYRQAAGRGLQLLFYSVGIGQISSEVPQNLSASRPQDRQFILSSKKLLLSDSGFYLCAWSSPSSLSTNEKLFFGSGTQLSVL.

This clone was found once. J is TRBJ1-1 and V is TRBV29-1; D not resolved. CDR1 SQVTM and CDR2 ANQGSEA come from the germline V gene. The CDR3 totals 14 residues. Trimming pared 6 bases from V and 1 base from J, leaving 15 bases between. CDR3 DNA: TGCAGCGTGGCCCTGGGGAACACGAACACTGAAGCTTTCTTT. Amino acid sequence: CSVALGNTNTEAFF. Supplemented by reference TRBV29-1 and TRBJ1-1, the full variable domain reads SAVISQKPSRDICQRGTSLTIQCQVDSQVTMMFWYRQQPGQSLTLIATANQGSEATYESGFVIDKFPISRPNLTFSTLTVSNMSPEDSSIYLCSVALGNTNTEAFFGQGTRLTVV.

This clone was found once. The chain employs TRBV13 and TRBJ2-5; 7 bases align to TRBD2. V shed 2 bases, J shed 5 bases, and the junction held 5 bases outside the gene matches. CDR1 is PRHDT, CDR2 FYEKMQ, per germline (reference sequence). The CDR3 length is 14 residues. CDR3 protein: CASSLLTSAETQYF. The CDR3 DNA reads as TGTGCCAGCAGCTTACTCACTAGCGCGGAGACCCAGTACTTC.

This clone was seen just once. V gene TRBV29-1 combines with J gene TRBJ2-5; 9 positions match TRBD1. Germline CDR1 and CDR2: SQVTM and ANQGSEA. The junction had 4 bases not matched to a gene; V was cut back by 6 bases and J by 5 bases. The CDR3 extends over 12 amino acids. CDR3 bases: TGCAGCGTGGGGACAGGGCAGGAGACCCAGTACTTC. It codes for CSVGTGQETQYF. Variable domain in full (rest from reference TRBV29-1 and TRBJ2-5): SAVISQKPSRDICQRGTSLTIQCQVDSQVTMMFWYRQQPGQSLTLIATANQGSEATYESGFVIDKFPISRPNLTFSTLTVSNMSPEDSSIYLCSVGTGQETQYFGPGTRLLVL.

This clone showed up just a few times. This chain joins TRBV9 and TRBJ2-3; D not certain. This CDR3 spans 13 amino acids. V lost 0 bases to trimming and J lost 4 bases, with 6 bases between them. CDR1 and CDR2 from the germline V gene are SGDLS and YYNGEE. CDR3 loop: CASSVDLADTQYF. The DNA for the CDR3 is TGTGCCAGCAGCGTAGACTTGGCAGATACGCAGTATTTT. Together with reference TRBV9 and TRBJ2-3, the CDR3 gives the full variable domain: DSGVTQTPKHLITATGQRVTLRCSPRSGDLSVYWYQQSLDQGLQFLIQYYNGEERAKGNILERFSAQQFPDLHSELNLSSLELGDSALYFCASSVDLADTQYFGPGTRLTVL.

This clone was counted ten times or more. This CDR3 is also generated by other DNA sequences in the sample. The CDR3 is CASSSPTGGNSPLHF. The CDR3 coding sequence is TGTGCCAGCAGTTCACCGACAGGGGGTAATTCACCCCTCCACTTT. V and J are TRBV6-6 and TRBJ1-6, with 9 bases aligning to TRBD1. The germline CDR1 and CDR2 sequences are MNHNY and SVGAGI (reference sequence). The CDR3 runs to 15 residues. Trimming at V came to 4 bases and at J to 6 bases, leaving 4 bases not matched to a gene.

The genes are TRBV30 and TRBJ2-5; 7 bases are a match to TRBD2. Unmatched junction bases numbered 5, after V lost 8 bases and J lost 5 bases. CDR1 is GTSNPN and CDR2 is SVGIG in the germline V gene (reference sequence). The CDR3 runs to 11 residues. CDR3: CALTGGETQYF. For the CDR3, the DNA is TGTGCCCTCACCGGGGGGGAGACCCAGTACTTC.

J is TRBJ2-7 and V is TRBV4-3, with TRBD1 as a possible D gene (6 bases). The germline V gene has CDR1 LGHNA and CDR2 YSLEER. This CDR3 is built from 17 residues. Trimming left V 0 bases short and J 2 bases short, with 17 bases between. The CDR3, as DNA: TGCGCCAGCAGCCAAGACGTGGGGCAGGGACAACCCTACGAGCAGTACTTC. Amino acids: CASSQDVGQGQPYEQYF.

The rearrangement joins TRBV6-1 to TRBJ1-6, with D unresolved. CDR1 is MNHNS and CDR2 is SASEGT in the germline V gene. CDR3 length equals 12 residues. The ends were cut back, 4 bases at V and 4 bases at J, with 2 bases in the middle. In DNA, the CDR3 is TGTGCCAGCAGTGGATATAATTCACCCCTCCACTTT. Translating it yields CASSGYNSPLHF.

A remark on this clone: Distinct nucleotide sequences in the sample also encode this CDR3. For the CDR3, the DNA is TGCAGCGGGGGACAGTCACCCTACGAGCAGTACTTC. Protein: CSGGQSPYEQYF. This chain joins TRBV29-1 and TRBJ2-7; TRBD1 matches at 7 bases. Trimming cost V 7 bases and J 2 bases; bases outside gene matches: 5. This CDR3 comprises 12 residues. Germline values: CDR1 SQVTM, CDR2 ANQGSEA.

The rearrangement joins TRBV5-6 to TRBJ1-2; a possible D gene is TRBD1 (6 bases). V was shortened by 1 base and J by 6 bases, with 10 bases between the two germline ends. Per germline, CDR1 SGHDT and CDR2 YYEEEE. CDR3 length: 13 residues. The CDR3 nucleotides are TGTGCCAGCAGCTTGTGGGCAGGGGATGGCTACACCTTC. This encodes CASSLWAGDGYTF.

CDR3 nucleotides: TGTGCCAGCCAGGGACGGTACACTGAAGCTTTCTTT. Residues: CASQGRYTEAFF. The V gene is TRBV2, the J gene TRBJ1-1; TRBD1 is a possible D gene (5 bases). The ends were cut back, 8 bases at V and 3 bases at J, with 10 bases in the middle. CDR1 is SNHLY, CDR2 FYNNEI, per germline. This CDR3 has 12 amino acids.

The chain recombines TRBV7-9 with TRBJ1-2; TRBD1 aligns across 10 bases. The germline gives CDR1 SEHNR, CDR2 FQNEAQ (reference sequence). The V and J ends lost 3 bases and 5 bases, in that order; junction bases with no gene match: 6. The CDR3 sequence is 15 residues long. The CDR3 reads CASSFRQGAGYGYTF. CDR3 nucleotide sequence: TGTGCCAGCAGCTTCCGACAGGGGGCAGGGTATGGCTACACCTTC.

The chain recombines TRBV9 with TRBJ1-1; TRBD1 might be the D (5 bases). Germline V gives CDR1 SGDLS, CDR2 YYNGEE. Trimming left V 0 bases short and J 6 bases short, with 9 bases between. The CDR3 length is 13 residues. DNA of the CDR3: TGTGCCAGCAGCGTAGTTGGGGGTGCTGAAGCTTTCTTT. It encodes CASSVVGGAEAFF.